This T cell receptor beta chain was found in a study of T cells in Graves' hyperthyroidism and ophthalmopathy. Study information: Sampling of peripheral blood happened at initial diagnosis, prior to any treatment.

This clonotype was counted a few times. Regions amplified from RNA transcripts were the TCR beta CDR3 regions. TCR CDR3 regions were first amplified by RT-PCR with HTBI primers. In TCRdb, the multiplex PCR reads were re-called with MiXCR into one record per CDR3 protein. The data hold approximately 400,000 distinct CDR3 sequences, with roughly 14% observed a single time. Germline CDR1 reads MGHDK; CDR2 reads SYGVNS. Unmatched junction bases numbered 3, after V lost 3 bases and J lost 12 bases. CDR3 length: 12 amino acids. The chain combines TRBV25-1 with TRBJ2-1; TRBD2 matches 9 bases. The sequenced sample consisted of blood. The receptor's source is a man aged 25-45 years with Graves' hyperthyroidism that later progressed to Graves' ophthalmopathy. The CDR3 loop reads CASSDFSGGQFF. The CDR3 nucleotides read TGTGCCAGCAGTGATTTTAGCGGGGGGCAGTTCTTC.